The next 19 T cell receptor beta chains were all read from a single sample in a study of regulatory T cells in long-lasting Graves disease. Regarding time point: persistent/refractory GD, antithyroid drugs over 5 years with positive TRAb. Extracted RNA from PBMCs served as the source of the TCR library. Arm-PCR of CDR3 regions with iRepertoire HTBI primers generated TCR beta libraries. TCRdb analysed the multiplex PCR reads with MiXCR anew, one entry per CDR3 protein. The table shows roughly 400,000 distinct CDR3 sequences, with roughly 21% occurring only once. The sample in question was peripheral blood mononuclear cells (PBMCs), obtained when the disease was refractory, from a patient treated with antithyroid drugs. The source is a female donor with Graves disease.

The rearrangement uses TRBV10-3 and TRBJ2-5; D may be TRBD2 (6 bases). CDR1 is ENHRY and CDR2 is SYGVKD in the germline V gene. This CDR3 comprises 18 residues. The ends were cut back, 9 bases at V and 2 bases at J, with 28 bases in the middle. CDR3 loop: CAIGLGRTNRGIQETQYF. The CDR3 DNA reads TGTGCCATTGGGTTGGGGCGGACTAATAGGGGCATACAAGAGACCCAGTACTTC.

This clonotype was detected ten times or more. The chain couples TRBV5-1 to TRBJ1-1; tentatively, D is TRBD1 (6 bases). The germline gives CDR1 SGHRS, CDR2 YFSETQ. Trimming removed 4 bases from V and 0 bases from J, with 13 bases in between. CDR3 length: 15 residues. The CDR3 spells CASSGQTGVNTEAFF. CDR3 DNA: TGCGCCAGCAGCGGCCAGACAGGCGTGAACACTGAAGCTTTCTTT.

This clonotype was found many times. This rearrangement joins TRBV6-2 or TRBV6-3 to TRBJ2-5; D possibly corresponds to TRBD1 (6 bases). Trimming stripped 2 bases from V and 2 bases from J, with 9 bases between. This CDR3 comprises 14 residues. Germline-derived CDR1 and CDR2 are MNHEY and SVGEGT. The CDR3 loop is CASSYEGEQETQYF. The CDR3 bases are TGTGCCAGCAGTTACGAGGGGGAGCAAGAGACCCAGTACTTC.

In this sample, this clonotype turned up many times. The rearrangement joins TRBV9 to TRBJ2-2; D ambiguous. Trimming took off 0 bases at V and 5 bases at J, with 8 bases between the two ends. CDR3 length: 14 residues. CDR1 and CDR2 from the germline V gene are SGDLS and YYNGEE. CDR3 amino acids: CASSVGGGTGELFF. CDR3 bases: TGTGCCAGCAGCGTAGGAGGTGGGACCGGGGAGCTGTTTTTT. Supplemented by reference TRBV9 and TRBJ2-2, the full variable domain reads DSGVTQTPKHLITATGQRVTLRCSPRSGDLSVYWYQQSLDQGLQFLIQYYNGEERAKGNILERFSAQQFPDLHSELNLSSLELGDSALYFCASSVGGGTGELFFGEGSRLTVL.

This chain connects TRBV12-3 or TRBV12-4 to TRBJ2-3; D is uncertain. Trimming cost V 8 bases and J 0 bases, with 15 bases left between them. This CDR3 has 15 residues. CDR3 loop: CASSLRRSSTDTQYF. CDR3 sequence (DNA): TGTGCCAGCTCCTTACGCCGTTCGAGCACAGATACGCAGTATTTT.

This clonotype was seen repeatedly, ten times or more. The chain carries TRBV28 and TRBJ2-7; weak D call: TRBD2 (6 bases). Per the germline V gene, CDR1 is MDHEN and CDR2 is SYDVKM. The CDR3 has 16 amino acids. Trimming took 4 bases from V and 1 from J, leaving 17 bases between them. The CDR3 is CASSSSSGVRSYEQYF. The CDR3 nucleotides read TGTGCCAGCAGTTCCTCCTCGGGGGTCCGGTCCTACGAGCAGTACTTC.

The chain employs TRBV7-6 and TRBJ2-5; TRBD2 matches 8 bases. The J call may be wrong; the DNA end is better matched by TRBJ2-7. The CDR3 totals 15 residues. The V gene's germline CDR1 is SGHVS and CDR2 FNYEAQ. CDR3 amino acids: CASSLRYGREYEQYF. The CDR3 coding sequence is TGTGCCAGCAGCTTAAGATACGGGAGGGAATACGAGCAGTACTTC.

The J gene is TRBJ2-3, the V gene TRBV5-4, with 10 bases fitting TRBD2. Germline V gene lookup returns CDR1 SGHNT and CDR2 YYREEE (reference sequence). There are 15 residues in the CDR3. V was clipped by 1 base and J by 4 bases; unmatched bases: 3. CDR3 region: CASSLKLAGPDTQYF. In nucleotides, the CDR3 is TGTGCCAGCAGCTTGAAACTAGCGGGGCCAGATACGCAGTATTTT.

This clonotype showed up many times. The gene calls are TRBV3-1 and TRBJ2-5; TRBD2 matches at 11 bases. In germline, CDR1 is LGHDT, CDR2 YNNKEL (reference sequence). The CDR3 runs 16 residues. V was clipped by 2 bases and J by 5 bases; unmatched bases: 7. The CDR3 protein is CASSQLASGRWETQYF. The CDR3 region has the DNA TGTGCCAGCAGCCAACTGGCTAGCGGGAGGTGGGAGACCCAGTACTTC.

The chain links TRBV14 to TRBJ2-3; D gene uncertain. V was shortened by 7 bases and J by 6 bases, with 11 bases between the two germline ends. The germline V gene encodes CDR1 SGHDN and CDR2 FVKESK. This CDR3 contains 12 residues. CDR3 DNA sequence: TGTGCCAGCACCACCCGTGGGGATACGCAGTATTTT. Its protein product is CASTTRGDTQYF.

This chain joins TRBV27 and TRBJ2-7; D possibly corresponds to TRBD1 (6 bases). The V end was cut by 5 bases, the J end by 7 bases, with 21 bases between. This CDR3 has 15 residues. Germline V gene lookup returns CDR1 MNHEY and CDR2 SMNVEV (reference sequence). The DNA for the CDR3 is TGTGCCAGCAGTCCCTTCCCCACAGGGTTGCGGGAGCAGTACTTC. Translation: CASSPFPTGLREQYF.

This clonotype occurred many times. The chain links TRBV28 to TRBJ1-5, with 7 nucleotides matching TRBD1. V trimming: 8 bases; J trimming: 6 bases; junction bases outside the gene matches: 10. This CDR3 spans 14 amino acids. Germline CDR1 MDHEN, CDR2 SYDVKM. The DNA for the CDR3 is TGTGCCAGCGAGGAGACAGGGCCCCCTCAGCCCCAGCATTTT. Its translation is CASEETGPPQPQHF.

Details on this clonotype: This could be a read error, since a much larger clone is one nucleotide away. The chain combines TRBV28 with TRBJ1-5, with D possibly being TRBD1 (5 bases). Germline V gene data show CDR1 as MDHEN and CDR2 as SYDVKM. CDR3 length equals 16 residues. The CDR3 coding sequence is TGTGTCAGCAGTACCCCGCCGGACACTAGCAATCAGCCCCAGCATTTT. This sequence encodes CVSSTPPDTSNQPQHF.

The CDR3 loop reads CASSPIVPGELFF. CDR3 bases: TGTGCCAGCAGTCCCATAGTGCCCGGGGAGCTGTTTTTT. The chain is built from TRBV14 and TRBJ2-2, with D hard to call. The V gene's germline CDR1 is SGHDN and CDR2 FVKESK. The CDR3 loop spans 13 amino acids. Between the trimmed V and J ends, which lost 6 bases and 6 bases, there was a span of 11 bases.

J is TRBJ1-5 and V is TRBV2; TRBD1 matches at 7 bases. The CDR3 contains 13 residues. Looked up from germline, CDR1 is SNHLY and CDR2 is FYNNEI. V shed 6 bases, J shed 7 bases, and the junction held 6 bases outside the gene matches. The CDR3 loop is CASSDRDGQPQHF. The CDR3 DNA sequence: TGTGCCAGCAGCGACAGGGACGGACAGCCCCAGCATTTT.

The sample holds a few counts of this clonotype. The chain has TRBV9 and TRBJ2-5, with a tentative D call TRBD1 (6 bases). The length of the CDR3 is 16 residues. Germline V lookup: CDR1 SGDLS, CDR2 YYNGEE. V was shortened by 0 bases and J by 1 base, with 13 bases between the two germline ends. CDR3 loop: CASSVEPGQLQETQYF. The CDR3 bases are TGTGCCAGCAGCGTAGAACCGGGACAACTCCAAGAGACCCAGTACTTC.

The rearrangement uses TRBV3-1 and TRBJ2-5; D tentatively fits TRBD1 or TRBD2 (5 bases each). The germline gives CDR1 LGHDT, CDR2 YNNKEL (reference sequence). V dropped 4 bases and J dropped 4 bases, with 10 bases sitting between them. The CDR3 runs to 13 residues. The CDR3 DNA reads TGTGCCAGCAGCCCCGTGGGGACAGAGACCCAGTACTTC. The encoded protein is CASSPVGTETQYF.

This chain uses TRBV15 with TRBJ1-3; 7 bases fit TRBD1. CDR1 and CDR2 (germline): LNHNV, YYDKDF (reference sequence). The V gene end was trimmed by 8 bases and the J gene end by 4 bases; junction bases not matched to a gene: 5. The CDR3 is 13 amino acids. The CDR3 DNA reads TGTGCCACCTCGACAGGGAGCGGAAACACCATATATTTT. Protein product: CATSTGSGNTIYF.

This clonotype was detected many times. This sequence joins TRBV30 and TRBJ1-6; D is unresolved. Germline V lookup: CDR1 GTSNPN, CDR2 SVGIG (reference sequence). V was shortened by 3 bases and J by 7 bases, with 4 bases between the two germline ends. CDR3 length: 11 residues. CDR3 nucleotides: TGTGCCTGGAGCCAGAATTCACCCCTCCACTTT. As protein: CAWSQNSPLHF.